This T cell receptor (beta chain) was profiled in a study of CD8+CD57+ T cells in acquired aplastic anemia (dated by TCRdb to the late 2010s). Study-wide context: DNA extracted from sorted CD4+ and CD8+ cells had a mean of about 3.2 ug, with a range of 0.2 to 27.4 ug. Healthy donor samples averaged approximately 10 million reads for CD4+ and under 14 million for CD8+ cells.

Profiling of TCR beta VDJ combinations and CDR3 sequences used genomic DNA as the template. An Illumina HiSeq 2000 was the platform used for TCR repertoire sequencing. The authors' pipeline ran thus. TRBV/TRBJ rearrangement plots, CDR3 size and DJ length profiles, and Simpson's diversity index were used to evaluate the repertoires. The most abundant DNA sequence in the deep sequencing data was taken as the immunodominant clone. CDR3 amino acid sequences were checked for sharing across subjects and were also compared against the VDJdb database and published repertoires. TCRdb trimmed the raw reads at Q25, called clones with MiXCR and kept productive beta chains. Identical CDR3 proteins give one entry, which carries the most common genes and DNA. TCRdb, rather than the study authors, made the V and J calls. The sample data list around 180,000 distinct CDR3 sequences, and about three fifths of these were observed just once. The ten largest clones represent around 45% of the sample.

The study at large found these results: Although roughly 29 CD8+ CDR3 sequences were shared by patients and controls, these sequences appeared highly expressed in patients and within the immunodominant clones of patients. CD8+ Simpson's diversity did not differ significantly between patients and healthy controls (P=0.060).

As to this clonotype: The antigen it recognizes is unknown. Base qualities are not provided; no much larger clone lies one nucleotide away.

In this study, sorted CD4+ and CD8+ T cells from the blood of healthy subjects and of severe aplastic anemia patients had their TCR repertoires deep-sequenced. Ficoll-Paque density gradient centrifugation was used to isolate peripheral blood mononuclear cells. Before DNA extraction, CD4+ and CD8+ T cells were sorted with FACS or magnetic beads. The specimen sequenced was sorted CD4+, CD8+, or CD8+CD57+ T cells (not recorded which) from PBMCs. The origin of this receptor is a human donor in good health.

The CDR3 protein sequence reads: CSARDMMGQSEAFF. The DNA sequence reads TGCAGTGCTAGAGATATGATGGGACAAAGTGAAGCTTTCTTT. The chain is assembled from TRBV20-1 and TRBJ1-1; a tentative D call is TRBD1 (6 bases match). Inclusive of the bounding cysteine and phenylalanine, the CDR3 is 14 residues long. The retained sequence is limited to the CDR3, 42 bases, with the frame set at the first base. V and J are truncated by 0 bases and 7 bases respectively, leaving an intervening sequence of 15 bases. Per the germline V gene (reference sequence), DFQATT is the CDR1 and SNEGSKA is the CDR2.